This TCR beta chain was captured by sequencing in a study of PD-1 blockade in classical Hodgkin lymphoma. Study summary: Intravenous nivolumab at 3 mg/kg was given to patients every 2 weeks.

As for time point: cycle 4 day 1 (C4D1), after five to seven weeks of nivolumab. Each patient's relapse followed autologous stem cell transplantation, and brentuximab vedotin exposure varied. As for this clone: Its antigen is not known.

Here immunoSEQ multiplex PCR was the method, and the copy in TCRdb shows in-frame clones only, minus some. This sample carries approximately 90,000 clones, over 80% of them seen once, and the ten largest clones take 17%. General study findings and limits: Relapsed/refractory patients reportedly had lower baseline diversity than newly diagnosed patients. Exclusion covered patients beginning nivolumab under 1 year post-ASCT. Unlike CD8+ TCR diversity, which did not rise significantly by C4D1, CD4+ TCR diversity did.

V was shortened by 5 bases and J by 5 bases, with 19 bases between the two germline ends. The CDR3 has 15 residues. In germline, CDR1 is MNHEY, CDR2 SVGAGI. Source: peripheral blood mononuclear cells (PBMCs), taken before the fourth cycle of nivolumab. The origin of this receptor is a human donor with classical Hodgkin lymphoma. This sequence joins TRBV6-5 and TRBJ2-7; D call uncertain. The CDR3 loop is CASSKEGRSGNEQYF. CDR3 in DNA: TGTGCCAGCAGTAAGGAAGGGCGGAGTGGAAACGAGCAGTACTTC.